This T cell receptor beta chain was sequenced during a study of TIL therapy for anti-PD-1-resistant metastatic lung cancer. The time point denotes: pre-treatment sample, taken before nivolumab and TIL therapy. The CDR3 runs to 17 residues. Between the trimmed V and J ends, which lost 6 bases and 3 bases, there was a span of 23 bases. Germline V gives CDR1 WSHSY, CDR2 SAAADI. Sequencing used immunoSEQ v3. Sequencing depth was around 1.9 million read pairs for survey level, roughly 5-6.5 million for deep. Assay used: immunoSEQ multiplex PCR; TCRdb lists only in-frame clones, some missing. The table has tens of thousands of clones, less than 80% seen once.

The sample here was blood, taken at baseline. This TCR derives from a woman aged 30-85 years with non-small cell lung cancer. The chain uses TRBV10-2 and TRBJ1-1; possible D gene TRBD1, 5 bases. The CDR3 bases are TGCGCCAGCAGAGAAGTAGAGAAGCTCAGGGACGACACTGAAGCTTTCTTT. Translating gives CASREVEKLRDDTEAFF.